This paragraph covers one T cell receptor beta chain sequence. Some clones are missing from TCRdb's copy, which holds only in-frame ones; the method was immunoSEQ multiplex PCR. The data hold around 180,000 clones, with more than 75% observed a single time. The data stem from a study of blood T cell repertoires in COVID-19. Trimming cost V 5 bases and J 0 bases, with 33 bases left between them. This CDR3 is 21 amino acids long. Germline CDR1 and CDR2: SGHRS and YFSETQ. Source material: peripheral blood. V gene TRBV5-1 combines with J gene TRBJ2-7, with a possible D match to TRBD1 (6 bases). This TCR was recovered from a person between 65 and 80 years old with COVID-19, enrolled during active disease. The CDR3: CASRKSQPGHLEMPSSYEQYF. The DNA for the CDR3 is TGCGCCAGCAGAAAATCACAACCGGGACACCTCGAGATGCCCAGCTCCTACGAGCAGTACTTC.